This section outlines one T cell receptor (beta chain) sequence together with its context. This clone was counted only a few times. Its antigen target is currently unknown. No base quality information exists; no much larger clone differs at one position. Measured from the cysteine to the phenylalanine, the CDR3 is 15 residues long. Here the CDR3 DNA is all that survives: 45 bases in frame from base 1. The germline V gene encodes CDR1 MNHNY and CDR2 SVGAGI (reference sequence). Germline trimming amounts to 0 bases on V and 10 bases on J, with 6 as the count of junction bases outside the gene matches. This entry is derived from a study of blood T cell repertoires in COVID-19 (dated by TCRdb to between 2020 and 2021). Study-wide context: Samples from collaborators originated in the United States, Italy and Spain and spanned both the acute and convalescent phases of COVID-19. The prospective study material was composed of cDNA or gDNA derived from T cells, B-cell-depleted T cells, or PBMCs. The dataset comprised deeply sampled blood TCRbeta repertoires from subjects exposed to, actively infected with, or recovered from COVID-19. The repertoires were released in a freely available public database intended as a resource for research on the immune response to SARS-CoV-2. Samples were obtained from the ongoing ImmuneRACE study (first 160 participants) and from about 1,300 subjects provided by 6 global collaborators. Sample metadata almost always included a de-identified subject ID, COVID-19 status, age in years and sex. Where available, HLA class I and class II types were obtained from metadata supplied by the sample provider rather than from assay-based typing.

Whole blood was collected in K2EDTA tubes by collaborating institutions according to the institutions' own protocols. For TCRbeta analysis, collaborators shipped samples in one of three forms: frozen whole blood, isolated PBMCs, or DNA extracted from either of those sample types. Results and caveats for the whole study, not just this receptor: Clinical and demographic metadata were provided uncurated, with the amount varying by source and participant.

TCRbeta CDR3 regions were amplified from genomic DNA using the immunoSEQ Assay, a bias-controlled multiplex PCR. From the authors' description of their analysis: The number of nucleated cells in each sample was estimated by amplification of reference gene primers within the assay. To quantify the absolute abundance of each unique TCRbeta CDR3 rearrangement, sequence reads were collapsed and filtered. Productive Simpson clonality was computed per sample as the square root of Simpson's diversity index over productive rearrangements. The immuneACCESS repertoire file appears here via TCRdb, limited to in-frame rearrangements. These files lack a portion of the clones; in checked studies, under half of the deficit traces to unresolved V genes, and the cause of the others is not known. That table gives V, J and clone size, and the DNA gave D and trimming. For this sample the table gives 200,000 to 250,000 clones, of which just over 85% were detected only once. Roughly 4.5% of the sample rests with the top ten.

The receptor comes from a man aged 45 to 65 with acute or convalescent COVID-19. This chain joins TRBV6-6 to TRBJ1-6, with 7 central nucleotides matching TRBD1. The sequenced sample was peripheral blood. In nucleotides, the sequence is TGTGCCAGCAGTTACTCACAGGGGCTGGGATCACCCCTCCACTTT. This yields the protein CASSYSQGLGSPLHF.